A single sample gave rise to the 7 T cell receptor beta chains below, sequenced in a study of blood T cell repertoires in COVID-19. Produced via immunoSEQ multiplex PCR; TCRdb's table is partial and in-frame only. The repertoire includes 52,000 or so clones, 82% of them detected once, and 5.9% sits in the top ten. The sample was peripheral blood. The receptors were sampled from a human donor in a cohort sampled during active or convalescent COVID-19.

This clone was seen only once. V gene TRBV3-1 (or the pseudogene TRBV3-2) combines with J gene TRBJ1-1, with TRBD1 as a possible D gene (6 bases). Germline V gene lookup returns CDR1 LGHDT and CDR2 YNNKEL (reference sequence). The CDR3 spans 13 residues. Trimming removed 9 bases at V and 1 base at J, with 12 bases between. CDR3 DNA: TGTGCCAGTAAACAGGGACCGAACACTGAAGCTTTCTTT. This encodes CASKQGPNTEAFF.

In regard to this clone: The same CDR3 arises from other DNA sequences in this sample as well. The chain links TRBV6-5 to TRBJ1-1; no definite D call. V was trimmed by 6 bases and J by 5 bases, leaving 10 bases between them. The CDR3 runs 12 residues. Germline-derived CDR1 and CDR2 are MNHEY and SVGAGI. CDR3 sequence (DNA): TGTGCCAGCAGCCCGGGAGGGACTGAAGCTTTCTTT. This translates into CASSPGGTEAFF.

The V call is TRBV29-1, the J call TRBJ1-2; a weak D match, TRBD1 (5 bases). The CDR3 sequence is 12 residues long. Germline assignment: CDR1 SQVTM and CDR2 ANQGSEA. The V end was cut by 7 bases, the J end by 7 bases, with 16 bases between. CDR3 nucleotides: TGCAGCGCCCCTGGACACACGACTGGCTACACCTTC. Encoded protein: CSAPGHTTGYTF.

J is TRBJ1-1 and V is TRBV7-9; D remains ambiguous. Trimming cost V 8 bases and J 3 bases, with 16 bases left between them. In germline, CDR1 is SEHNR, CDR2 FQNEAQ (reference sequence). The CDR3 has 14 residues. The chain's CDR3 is CASVNGRKDTEAFF. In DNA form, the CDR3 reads TGTGCCAGCGTCAACGGGAGGAAGGACACTGAAGCTTTCTTT.

This CDR3 reads CASSDSPDRGNYGYTF. The CDR3 DNA reads as TGTGCCAGCAGTGACTCCCCCGACAGGGGCAACTATGGCTACACCTTC. This chain connects TRBV6-4 to TRBJ1-2, with TRBD1 matching over 8 bases. J was trimmed by 2 bases and V by 0 bases; bases with no gene match: 5. Germline-derived CDR1 and CDR2 are MRHNA and SNTAGT. The CDR3 runs to 16 residues.

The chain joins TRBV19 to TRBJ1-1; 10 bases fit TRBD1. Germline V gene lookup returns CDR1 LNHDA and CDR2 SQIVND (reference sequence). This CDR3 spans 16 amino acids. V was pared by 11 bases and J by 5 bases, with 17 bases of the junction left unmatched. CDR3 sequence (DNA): TGTGCCTCTCGATCCGGGACAGGGGCGCCCGGGACTGAAGCTTTCTTT. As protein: CASRSGTGAPGTEAFF.

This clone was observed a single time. The CDR3 bases are TGTGCCAGCAGCTTAACCGGCACAGGCGAAAACACCATATATTTT. Protein product: CASSLTGTGENTIYF. This chain joins TRBV7-6 and TRBJ1-3; possible D gene TRBD1, 5 bases. Germline values: CDR1 SGHVS, CDR2 FNYEAQ. V dropped 2 bases and J dropped 6 bases, with 14 bases sitting between them. This CDR3 is 15 amino acids long.